Listed below are T cell receptor beta chains from one sample, sequenced in a study of cytomegalovirus exposure and HLA in healthy donors. Clones were sequenced by immunoSEQ multiplex PCR, and TCRdb holds only the in-frame ones, with some missing. This sample has fewer than 130,000 clones; 50% to 65% occur once, and the top ten carry less than 4.5%. The sequenced material came from PBMCs. The receptors were gathered from a man aged 30 to 45 in good health and CMV-seropositive. Both conserved end residues are trimmed from each CDR3. The order of the fields is V gene, clone size, J gene, CDR3 protein. Not every row has a clone size; where given, it reads once, few, many or a size class.

>TRBV7-2|NA|TRBJ2-3
ASSGLGQGYDTQY
>TRBV19|NA|TRBJ2-1
ASTQVGLAGGTTYNEQF
>TRBV7-9|NA|TRBJ2-5
ASSLGTSGPEAQY
>TRBV6-5|NA|TRBJ1-1
ASSEESRSEAF
>TRBV10-3|NA|TRBJ2-3
AIGAATDTQY
>TRBV6-1|NA|TRBJ2-2
ASSPGNTGELF
>TRBV18|NA|TRBJ1-1
ASSPLGLNTEAF
>TRBV5-1|NA|TRBJ2-3
ASSLTSTDTQY
>TRBV19|few|TRBJ2-2
ASSMDRNTGELF
>TRBV6-6|NA|TRBJ1-6
ASNPTGYNSPLH
>TRBV6-1|NA|TRBJ1-4
ASSEPGLVEKLF
>TRBV6-6|NA|TRBJ2-2
ASSMGQIGELF
>TRBV4-1|once|TRBJ2-5
ASRVTFSQETQY
>TRBV9|once|TRBJ1-6
ASSGRGEGSYNSPLH
>TRBV15|once|TRBJ2-2
ATSRAASGGTGELF
>TRBV19|NA|TRBJ2-5
ASSFFGGSRETQY
>TRBV6-5|few|TRBJ2-5
ASSFGRQSETQY
>TRBV6-6|NA|TRBJ1-3
ASSYGAPGSGNTIY
>TRBV10-3|NA|TRBJ1-1
ATRDRGQIEAF
>TRBV4-1|NA|TRBJ2-5
ASSQVYLQETQY
>TRBV5-1|few|TRBJ2-1
ASRAGGYNEQF
>TRBV21-1|few|TRBJ2-1
ASSIRGRTRGNEQF
>TRBV19|NA|TRBJ2-7
ASRASGTTSYEQY
>TRBV7-9|NA|TRBJ2-7
ASSLGTGSSYEQY
>TRBV2|NA|TRBJ2-6
ASSDGRLPLAGGFHSGANVLT
>TRBV6-5|NA|TRBJ1-1
ASSPGLHQTEAF
>TRBV4-1|NA|TRBJ1-6
ASSLGLGSPLH
>TRBV9|NA|TRBJ2-3
ASSVGPGTDTQY
>TRBV7-2|NA|TRBJ1-5
ASSPGSMQPQH
>TRBV11-2|once|TRBJ2-1
ASSPLAAGDEQF
>TRBV10-3|NA|TRBJ1-2
AISEFRDRVCYT
>TRBV29-1|NA|TRBJ1-1
SVGADSGGAF
>TRBV2|few|TRBJ2-7
ARSAAYEQY
>TRBV7-2|NA|TRBJ2-7
ASSAPGQGTYEQY
>TRBV5-4|NA|TRBJ1-5
ASSPDLNQPQH
>TRBV11-3|NA|TRBJ1-2
ASSRGQGRYGYT
>TRBV10-3|NA|TRBJ2-7
AISEAHPEQY
>TRBV7-3|NA|TRBJ1-1
ASSFGNTEAF
>TRBV6-6|NA|TRBJ2-7
ASILRQGPYEQY
>TRBV25-1|NA|TRBJ2-6
ASSAEEGAGANVLT
>TRBV6-1|once|TRBJ2-7
AVQGGYEQY
>TRBV5-1|NA|TRBJ2-3
ASSFGRGQEDTQY
>TRBV15|NA|TRBJ2-2
ATSTRPDGELF
>TRBV18|NA|TRBJ2-1
ASSPRTGYNEQF
>TRBV7-9|NA|TRBJ1-2
ASSLTGQLNT
>TRBV5-1|once|TRBJ1-4
ASSSGTGSPNEKLF
>TRBV6-1|NA|TRBJ1-2
AGTFGVGNYGYT
>TRBV28|NA|TRBJ1-5
ASSTPGTGGGQPQH
>TRBV6-1|NA|TRBJ2-7
ASSVQGAGYEQY
>TRBV10-3|NA|TRBJ1-4
ALFPAGTGAEKLF
>TRBV5-1|few|TRBJ1-1
ASSLEAGTGRTEAF
>TRBV7-8|NA|TRBJ1-1
ASSPREGGTEAF
>TRBV29-1|NA|TRBJ1-3
SVRGHSGNTIY
>TRBV27|NA|TRBJ1-2
ASRQSRGSYGYT
>TRBV5-1|NA|TRBJ1-4
ASSPDGGWGEKLF
>TRBV11-2|NA|TRBJ2-5
ASTLSGYQETQY
>TRBV5-6|NA|TRBJ2-3
ASSFSSSDTQY
>TRBV4-1|few|TRBJ2-5
ASSGRDYPRETQY
>TRBV10-3|few|TRBJ2-2
AISGTSGRHTGELF
>TRBV5-1|NA|TRBJ2-5
ASSWASGERGRETQY